Below are 20 T cell receptor beta chains sequenced from a single sample in a study of vaccination and CD4 T cells after COVID-19. With the Oncomine TCR Beta short-read assay, DNA from cultured CD4+ T cells was sequenced. TCRdb ran MiXCR on the PCR reads and lists one entry per CDR3 protein. In the table there are about 8,700 distinct CDR3 sequences, about 55% of which are singletons. Treatment reported: roughly 11-day PBMC culture with coronavirus spike peptide pools or control peptides (ViraFEST assay). These receptors' antigens are unknown. Sequenced sample: CD4+ T cells from blood, cultured in vitro. The receptor set was obtained from a human donor who had recovered from COVID-19.

This clonotype was observed a few times. V is TRBV7-8 and J is TRBJ2-2; 8 bases map to TRBD2. This CDR3 contains 16 residues. With 6 bases clipped from V and 8 bases from J, the junction kept 14 bases outside the gene matches. The germline V gene has CDR1 SGHVS and CDR2 FQNEAQ. The CDR3 spells CASRLSGGYSDGELFF. In DNA form, the CDR3 reads TGTGCCAGCAGATTAAGCGGGGGATATTCTGATGGGGAGCTGTTTTTT.

This clonotype was counted a few times. The chain recombines TRBV24-1 with TRBJ2-3; TRBD2 matches at 8 bases. Per the germline V gene, CDR1 is KGHDR and CDR2 is SFDVKD. V dropped 4 bases and J dropped 4; count of bases not matched to a gene: 9. The CDR3 has 16 residues. CDR3 bases: TGTGCCACCAGTGACACTCCGCCCGGGGGGGCAGATACGCAGTATTTT. This codes for CATSDTPPGGADTQYF.

This chain connects TRBV24-1 to TRBJ2-1; D assignment may be TRBD1 or TRBD2 (5 bases each). Germline CDR1 KGHDR, CDR2 SFDVKD. V gave up 5 bases and J gave up 5 bases, with 21 bases separating them. The length of the CDR3 is 17 residues. CDR3 bases: TGTGCCACCAGTGCCCCTGGAGGCAGGGTTGGCCACAATGAGCAGTTCTTC. Protein sequence: CATSAPGGRVGHNEQFF.

The chain recombines TRBV30 with TRBJ1-2; the D gene is possibly TRBD1 (5 bases). Germline CDR1 GTSNPN, CDR2 SVGIG (reference sequence). Trimming cost V 1 base and J 0 bases, with 12 bases left between them. This CDR3 contains 15 residues. The CDR3 loop is CAWSGRVSANYGYTF. The CDR3, as DNA: TGTGCCTGGAGTGGCAGGGTTTCGGCTAACTATGGCTACACCTTC. The full variable domain, with the rest looked up from reference TRBV30 and TRBJ1-2, is SQTIHQWPATLVQPVGSPLSLECTVEGTSNPNLYWYRQAAGRGLQLLFYSVGIGQISSEVPQNLSASRPQDRQFILSSKKLLLSDSGFYLCAWSGRVSANYGYTFGSGTRLTVV.

This rearrangement joins TRBV27 to TRBJ2-1; D call uncertain. The CDR3 runs to 14 residues. Deletions cut 4 bases from V and 9 bases from J, with 16 bases between. Germline V lookup: CDR1 MNHEY, CDR2 SMNVEV (reference sequence). In DNA form, the CDR3 reads TGTGCCAGCAGTTACCCGGGTTCTGGGGTTGAGCAGTTCTTC. Its translation is CASSYPGSGVEQFF.

The chain employs TRBV5-4 and TRBJ2-7, with 10 bases aligning to TRBD1. The CDR3 contains 13 residues. Germline CDR1 and CDR2: SGHNT and YYREEE (reference sequence). With V trimmed by 4 bases and J by 5 bases, 3 bases remained unmatched. The CDR3 spells CASSGDRGHEQYF. The CDR3 DNA reads TGTGCCAGCAGCGGTGACAGGGGGCACGAGCAGTACTTC.

V is TRBV2 and J is TRBJ1-1; the D gene is possibly TRBD1 (5 bases). This CDR3 spans 14 amino acids. In germline, CDR1 is SNHLY, CDR2 FYNNEI. With 3 bases removed from V and 0 bases from J, the gap between germline ends came to 8 bases. CDR3 nucleotides: TGTGCCAGCAGTGACAGGACAATGAACACTGAAGCTTTCTTT. Translated: CASSDRTMNTEAFF.

This chain uses TRBV15 with TRBJ2-7; TRBD1 agrees at 12 bases. This CDR3 has 14 residues. Germline trimming cut 5 bases from V and 4 bases from J; bases unmatched to any gene: 3. Per germline, CDR1 LNHNV and CDR2 YYDKDF (reference sequence). The CDR3, as DNA: TGTGCCACCAGCGGGGACAGGGGGCGATACGAGCAGTACTTC. Its protein is CATSGDRGRYEQYF.

This clonotype has just a few counts. The chain carries TRBV15 and TRBJ1-5; weak D call: TRBD1 (6 bases). V dropped 0 bases and J dropped 8 bases, with 17 bases sitting between them. Germline V lookup: CDR1 LNHNV, CDR2 YYDKDF (reference sequence). The CDR3 length is 16 residues. CDR3 DNA sequence: TGTGCCACCAGCAGAGATTCCTTGGGGGGGGCGAAGCCCCAGCATTTT. Its translation: CATSRDSLGGAKPQHF. The full variable domain, in which reference TRBV15 and TRBJ1-5 provide the parts outside the CDR3, is DAMVIQNPRYQVTQFGKPVTLSCSQTLNHNVMYWYQQKSSQAPKLLFHYYDKDFNNEADTPDNFQSRRPNTSFCFLDIRSPGLGDTAMYLCATSRDSLGGAKPQHFGDGTRLSIL.

This chain links TRBV7-3 with TRBJ2-3; 9 nucleotides match TRBD1. V was pared by 5 bases and J by 4 bases, with 13 bases of the junction left unmatched. This CDR3 contains 17 residues. Per the germline V gene, CDR1 is SGHTA and CDR2 is FQGTGA. The CDR3 here is CASSPGGGQGFADTQYF. The CDR3 bases are TGTGCCAGCAGCCCAGGGGGCGGACAGGGGTTTGCAGATACGCAGTATTTT.

The chain has TRBV7-2 and TRBJ2-5, with no clear D. The ends were cut back, 3 bases at V and 1 base at J, with 6 bases in the middle. CDR1 is SGHTA, CDR2 FQGNSA, per germline. The CDR3 spans 13 residues. The CDR3 sequence: CASSLTPQETQYF. CDR3 DNA: TGTGCCAGCAGCTTGACCCCCCAAGAGACCCAGTACTTC. The full variable domain, its missing parts supplied by reference TRBV7-2 and TRBJ2-5, is GAGVSQSPSNKVTEKGKDVELRCDPISGHTALYWYRQSLGQGLEFLIYFQGNSAPDKSGLPSDRFSAERTGGSVSTLTIQRTQQEDSAVYLCASSLTPQETQYFGPGTRLLVL.

This clonotype was detected only a few times. The genes are TRBV20-1 and TRBJ1-2, with a weak D call TRBD1 (5 bases). The V end was cut by 3 bases, the J end by 8 bases, with 13 bases between. CDR1 and CDR2 (germline): DFQATT, SNEGSKA (reference sequence). There are 12 residues in the CDR3. This CDR3 is CSARGPAAGYTF. The DNA for the CDR3 is TGCAGTGCTAGGGGACCCGCCGCCGGCTACACCTTC.

This chain uses TRBV20-1 with TRBJ1-5; possible D gene TRBD1, 6 bases. V was pared by 4 bases and J by 4 bases, with 11 bases between. Per germline, CDR1 DFQATT and CDR2 SNEGSKA (reference sequence). This CDR3 has 13 amino acids. CDR3 sequence (DNA): TGCAGTGCTACGGACAGCTCGAATCAGCCCCAGCATTTT. This sequence encodes CSATDSSNQPQHF.

This clonotype was observed a handful of times. This sequence joins TRBV24-1 and TRBJ2-5, with 9 bases fitting TRBD1. The germline V gene encodes CDR1 KGHDR and CDR2 SFDVKD. The CDR3 sequence is 15 residues long. The V gene end was trimmed by 4 bases and the J gene end by 4 bases; junction bases not matched to a gene: 6. The CDR3 sequence is CATSEPGQGAETQYF. CDR3 coding DNA: TGTGCCACCAGTGAGCCGGGACAGGGAGCAGAGACCCAGTACTTC.

This chain uses TRBV20-1 with TRBJ2-7, with D tentatively TRBD1 (5 bases). The assigned J gene may be wrong: the sequence end matches TRBJ2-5 better. This CDR3 has 14 amino acids. CDR1 is DFQATT and CDR2 is SNEGSKA in the germline V gene (reference sequence). The CDR3 loop reads CSAKPPFDRETQYF. As DNA, the CDR3 is TGCAGTGCTAAACCACCTTTTGACAGAGAGACCCAGTACTTC.

Only a few counts were recorded for this clonotype. This chain links TRBV4-1 with TRBJ1-1, with D tentatively TRBD1 (6 bases). The V end lost 6 bases, the J end lost 5 bases, and 16 bases lay between the germline ends. The CDR3 has 14 amino acids. Germline lookup yields CDR1 MGHRA and CDR2 YSYEKL. The CDR3: CASRSQGGGTEAFF. The CDR3 DNA reads as TGCGCCAGCAGGTCTCAGGGAGGGGGGACTGAAGCTTTCTTT.

This chain connects TRBV30 to TRBJ2-3; 9 bases are shared with TRBD2. This CDR3 region has 14 residues. Trimming at V came to 5 bases and at J to 8 bases, leaving 11 bases not matched to a gene. Germline V CDR1 and CDR2: GTSNPN, SVGIG (reference sequence). The CDR3 spells CAWVPPAGGATQYF. The CDR3 bases are TGTGCCTGGGTACCCCCAGCGGGGGGCGCTACGCAGTATTTT.

This clonotype showed up just a few times. This chain connects TRBV20-1 to TRBJ2-7, with D possibly TRBD2 on 6 matching bases. In germline, CDR1 is DFQATT, CDR2 SNEGSKA (reference sequence). Trimming pared 0 bases from V and 0 bases from J, leaving 24 bases between. This CDR3 region has 19 residues. The CDR3 region is CSARDRDSPISHFSYEQYF. The CDR3 DNA reads as TGCAGTGCTAGAGATAGGGACTCCCCCATATCCCACTTCTCCTACGAGCAGTACTTC.

Note on this clonotype: The germline gene is not matched at one end of the junction; a read error may be the cause. The chain employs TRBV7-2 and TRBJ2-7; D uncertain. CDR3 length: 11 residues. Germline CDR1 reads SGHTA; CDR2 reads FQGNSA. The CDR3 nucleotides read TGTGCCAGCAGCGCCTCCTACGAGCAGTGCTTC. As protein: CASSASYEQCF.

The chain employs TRBV6-2 or TRBV6-3 and TRBJ2-5, with 10 positions matching TRBD2. The CDR3 covers 15 residues. Per germline, CDR1 MNHEY and CDR2 SVGEGT. The trim removed 4 bases at V and 5 bases at J, leaving 7 bases unmatched. The CDR3 DNA reads TGTGCCAGCAGTTCTCAGCGGGGGGGCAGGGAGACCCAGTACTTC. It specifies CASSSQRGGRETQYF.